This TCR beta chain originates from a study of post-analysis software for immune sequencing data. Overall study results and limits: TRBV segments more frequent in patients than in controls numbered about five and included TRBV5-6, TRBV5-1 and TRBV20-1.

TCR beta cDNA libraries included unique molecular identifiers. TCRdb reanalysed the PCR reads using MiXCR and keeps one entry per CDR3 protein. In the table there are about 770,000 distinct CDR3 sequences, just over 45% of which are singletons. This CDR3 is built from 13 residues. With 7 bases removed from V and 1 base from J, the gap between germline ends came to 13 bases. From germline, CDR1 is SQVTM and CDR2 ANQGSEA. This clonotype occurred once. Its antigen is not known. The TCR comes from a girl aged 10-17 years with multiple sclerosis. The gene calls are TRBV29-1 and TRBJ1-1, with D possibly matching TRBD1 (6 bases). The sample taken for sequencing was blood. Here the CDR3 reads CSGTQGPNTEAFF. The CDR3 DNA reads TGCAGCGGAACACAGGGTCCGAACACTGAAGCTTTCTTT. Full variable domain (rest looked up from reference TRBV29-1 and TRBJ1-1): SAVISQKPSRDICQRGTSLTIQCQVDSQVTMMFWYRQQPGQSLTLIATANQGSEATYESGFVIDKFPISRPNLTFSTLTVSNMSPEDSSIYLCSGTQGPNTEAFFGQGTRLTVV.